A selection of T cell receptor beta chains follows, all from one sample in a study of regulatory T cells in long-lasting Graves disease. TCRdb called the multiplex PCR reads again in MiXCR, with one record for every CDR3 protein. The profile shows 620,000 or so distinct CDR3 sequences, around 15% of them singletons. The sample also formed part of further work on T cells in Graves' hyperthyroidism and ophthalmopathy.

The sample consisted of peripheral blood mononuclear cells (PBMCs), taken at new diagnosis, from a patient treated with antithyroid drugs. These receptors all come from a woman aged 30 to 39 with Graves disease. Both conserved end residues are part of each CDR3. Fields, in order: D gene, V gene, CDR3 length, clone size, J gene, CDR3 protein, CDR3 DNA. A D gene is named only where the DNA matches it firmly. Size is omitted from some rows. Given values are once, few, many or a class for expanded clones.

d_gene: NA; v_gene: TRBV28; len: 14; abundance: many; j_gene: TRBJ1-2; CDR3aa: CASSQGRGAYGYTF; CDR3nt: TGTGCCAGCAGCCAGGGGAGGGGGGCCTATGGCTACACCTTC
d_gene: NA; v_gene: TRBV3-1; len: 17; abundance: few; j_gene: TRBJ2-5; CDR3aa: CASSQELPGQSWETQYF; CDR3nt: TGTGCCAGCAGCCAAGAACTGCCGGGCCAGAGTTGGGAGACCCAGTACTTC
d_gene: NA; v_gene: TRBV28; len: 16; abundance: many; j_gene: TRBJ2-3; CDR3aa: CASTSPGSGSRDTQYF; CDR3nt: TGTGCCAGCACCTCCCCCGGGAGCGGGTCGAGAGATACGCAGTATTTT
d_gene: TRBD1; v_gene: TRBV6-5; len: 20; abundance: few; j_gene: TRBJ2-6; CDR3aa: CASSLYSRDRLSSGANVLTF; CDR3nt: TGTGCCAGCAGTTTGTATTCGAGGGACAGGCTAAGCTCTGGGGCCAACGTCCTGACTTTC
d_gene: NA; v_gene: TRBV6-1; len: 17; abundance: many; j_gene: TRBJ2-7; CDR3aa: CASSEAPGLYISYEQYF; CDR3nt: TGTGCCAGCAGTGAAGCGCCGGGACTGTATATCTCCTACGAGCAGTACTTC
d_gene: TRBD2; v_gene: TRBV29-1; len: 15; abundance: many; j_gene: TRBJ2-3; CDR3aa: CSVGLAGAGTDTQYF; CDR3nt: TGCAGCGTTGGGCTAGCGGGAGCGGGGACAGATACGCAGTATTTT
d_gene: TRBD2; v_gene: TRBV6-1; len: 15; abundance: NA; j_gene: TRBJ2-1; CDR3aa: CASSPSSGRVYEQFF; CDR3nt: TGTGCCAGCAGCCCCTCTAGCGGGAGAGTTTATGAGCAGTTCTTC
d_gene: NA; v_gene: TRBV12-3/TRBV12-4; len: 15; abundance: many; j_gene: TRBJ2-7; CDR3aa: CASSHRGAGAYEQYF; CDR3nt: TGTGCCAGCAGTCACCGGGGGGCGGGAGCATACGAGCAGTACTTC
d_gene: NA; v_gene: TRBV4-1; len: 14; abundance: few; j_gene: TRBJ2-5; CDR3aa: CASSQDRAGETQYF; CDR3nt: TGCGCCAGCAGCCAAGATCGGGCGGGAGAGACCCAGTACTTC
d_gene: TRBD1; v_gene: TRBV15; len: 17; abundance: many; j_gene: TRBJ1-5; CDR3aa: CATSRSPTGTGFQPQHF; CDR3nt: TGTGCCACCAGCAGATCCCCGACCGGGACAGGGTTTCAGCCCCAGCATTTT
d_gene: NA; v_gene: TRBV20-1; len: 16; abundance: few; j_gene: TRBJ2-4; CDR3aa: CSAGVGRPIAGYIQYF; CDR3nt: TGCAGTGCCGGAGTAGGGAGGCCGATTGCTGGATACATTCAGTACTTC
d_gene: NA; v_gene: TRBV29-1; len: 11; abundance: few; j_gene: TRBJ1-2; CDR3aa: CAAEEAYGYTF; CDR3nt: TGTGCGGCGGAAGAGGCCTATGGCTACACCTTC
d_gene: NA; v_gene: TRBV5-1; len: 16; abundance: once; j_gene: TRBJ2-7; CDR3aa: CASSLQDNRPPYEQYF; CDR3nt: TGCGCCAGCAGCTTACAGGACAACAGGCCCCCCTACGAGCAGTACTTC
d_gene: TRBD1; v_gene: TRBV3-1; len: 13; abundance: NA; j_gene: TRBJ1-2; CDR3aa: CASSPGTGDGCTF; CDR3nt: TGTGCCAGCAGTCCCGGGACAGGGGATGGCTGCACCTTC
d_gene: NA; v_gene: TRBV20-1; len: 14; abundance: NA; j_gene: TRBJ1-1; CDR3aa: CSARGTGTGTEAFF; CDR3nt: TGCAGTGCTAGAGGAACAGGGACCGGCACTGAAGCTTTCTTT
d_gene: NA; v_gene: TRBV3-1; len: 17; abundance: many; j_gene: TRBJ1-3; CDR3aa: CASSPTAGPRSGNTIYF; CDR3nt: TGTGCCAGCAGCCCAACGGCGGGGCCACGATCCGGAAACACCATATATTTT
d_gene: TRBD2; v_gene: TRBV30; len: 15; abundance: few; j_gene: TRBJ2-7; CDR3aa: CAWSVHPSGTYEQYF; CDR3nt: TGTGCCTGGAGTGTCCATCCTAGCGGGACCTACGAGCAGTACTTC
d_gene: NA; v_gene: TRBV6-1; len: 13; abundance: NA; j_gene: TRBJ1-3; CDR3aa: CAGARTAGNTIYF; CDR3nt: TGTGCCGGGGCGAGGACTGCTGGAAACACCATATATTTT
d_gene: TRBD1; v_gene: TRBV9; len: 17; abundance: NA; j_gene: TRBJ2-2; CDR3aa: CASSAAAGRGIPGELFF; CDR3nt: TGTGCCAGCAGCGCAGCGGCGGGCAGGGGGATCCCCGGGGAGCTGTTTTTT
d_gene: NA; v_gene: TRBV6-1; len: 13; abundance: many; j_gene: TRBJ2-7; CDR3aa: CASRQVKGYEQYF; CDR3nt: TGTGCCAGTAGACAGGTAAAGGGCTACGAGCAGTACTTC
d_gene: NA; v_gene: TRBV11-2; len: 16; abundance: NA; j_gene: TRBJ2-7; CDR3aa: CASSLVWGLPTGEQYF; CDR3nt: TGTGCCAGCAGCTTGGTATGGGGACTACCTACAGGGGAGCAGTACTTC
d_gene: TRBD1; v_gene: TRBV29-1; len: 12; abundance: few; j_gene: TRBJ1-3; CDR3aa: CSVRGQENTIYF; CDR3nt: TGCAGCGTTAGAGGACAGGAAAACACCATATATTTT
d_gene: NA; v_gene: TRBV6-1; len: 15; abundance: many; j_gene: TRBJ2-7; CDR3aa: CASSEARQRAYEQYF; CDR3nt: TGTGCCAGCAGTGAAGCGCGCCAGCGGGCCTACGAGCAGTACTTC
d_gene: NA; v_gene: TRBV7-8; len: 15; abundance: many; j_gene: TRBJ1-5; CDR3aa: CASSPAYRGNQPQHF; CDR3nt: TGTGCCAGCAGCCCCGCCTATCGTGGGAATCAGCCCCAGCATTTT
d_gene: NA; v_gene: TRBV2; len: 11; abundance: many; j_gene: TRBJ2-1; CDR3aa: CASSHPLEQFF; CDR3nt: TGTGCCAGCAGTCATCCTCTTGAGCAGTTCTTC
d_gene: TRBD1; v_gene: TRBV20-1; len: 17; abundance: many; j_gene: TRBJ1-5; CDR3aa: CSARDDRGTYSNQPQHF; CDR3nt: TGCAGTGCTAGAGACGACAGGGGAACCTATAGCAATCAGCCCCAGCATTTT
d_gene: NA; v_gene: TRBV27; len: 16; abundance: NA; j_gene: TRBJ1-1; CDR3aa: CASSFDPFGVNTEAFF; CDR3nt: TGTGCCAGCAGTTTTGATCCCTTTGGGGTGAACACTGAAGCTTTCTTT
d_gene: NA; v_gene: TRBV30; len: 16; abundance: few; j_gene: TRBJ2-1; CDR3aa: CAWKKHWGPQNNEQFF; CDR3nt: TGTGCCTGGAAAAAGCACTGGGGTCCCCAAAACAATGAGCAGTTCTTC
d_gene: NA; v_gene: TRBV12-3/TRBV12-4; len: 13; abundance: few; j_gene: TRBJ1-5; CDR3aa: CASNGSPVGPQHF; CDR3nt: TGTGCCAGCAACGGGTCCCCAGTTGGGCCCCAGCATTTT
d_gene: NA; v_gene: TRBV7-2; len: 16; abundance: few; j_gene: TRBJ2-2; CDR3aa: CASSDWTGTKIGELFF; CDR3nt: TGTGCCAGCAGCGATTGGACCGGGACAAAGATCGGGGAGCTGTTTTTT
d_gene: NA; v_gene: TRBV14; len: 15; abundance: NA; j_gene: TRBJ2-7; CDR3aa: CASSQGGGGSYEQYF; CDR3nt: TGTGCCAGCAGCCAAGGTGGTGGTGGATCCTACGAGCAGTACTTC
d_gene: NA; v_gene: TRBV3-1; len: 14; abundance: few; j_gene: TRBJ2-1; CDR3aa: CASSQERGVGEQFF; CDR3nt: TGTGCCAGCAGCCAAGAACGTGGGGTAGGCGAGCAGTTCTTC
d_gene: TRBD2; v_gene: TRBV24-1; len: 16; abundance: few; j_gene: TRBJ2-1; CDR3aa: CATSDLVAGSYNEQFF; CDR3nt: TGTGCCACCAGTGATTTAGTAGCGGGAAGCTACAATGAGCAGTTCTTC
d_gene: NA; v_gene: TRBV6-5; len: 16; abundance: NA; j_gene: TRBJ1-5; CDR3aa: CASSSIRDISDQPQHF; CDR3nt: TGTGCCAGCAGTTCAATCCGGGACATAAGTGATCAGCCCCAGCATTTT
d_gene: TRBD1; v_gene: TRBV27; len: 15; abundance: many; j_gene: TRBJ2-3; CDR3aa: CASSPAVDRGDTQYF; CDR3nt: TGTGCCAGCAGTCCCGCCGTGGACAGGGGGGATACGCAGTATTTT
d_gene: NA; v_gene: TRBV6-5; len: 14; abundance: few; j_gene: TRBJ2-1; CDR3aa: CASSSIGSYNEQFF; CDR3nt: TGTGCCAGCAGTTCGATCGGGAGTTACAATGAGCAGTTCTTC
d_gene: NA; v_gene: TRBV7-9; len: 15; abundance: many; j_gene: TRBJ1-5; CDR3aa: CASTPGVGALEPQHF; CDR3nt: TGTGCCAGCACCCCGGGGGTGGGGGCCCTAGAGCCCCAGCATTTT
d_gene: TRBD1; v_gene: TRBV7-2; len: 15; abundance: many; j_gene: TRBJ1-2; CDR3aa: CASSLRRATGNSYTF; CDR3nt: TGTGCCAGCAGCTTAAGACGCGCGACAGGGAATAGCTACACCTTC
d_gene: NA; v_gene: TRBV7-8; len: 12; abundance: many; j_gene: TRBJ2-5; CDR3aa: CASSQRTETQYF; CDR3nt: TGTGCCAGCAGCCAACGGACGGAGACCCAGTACTTC
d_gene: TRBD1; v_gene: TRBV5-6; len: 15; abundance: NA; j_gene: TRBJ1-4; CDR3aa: CASSLSGTGSEKLFF; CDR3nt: TGTGCCAGCAGTTTATCCGGGACAGGGTCTGAAAAACTGTTTTTT
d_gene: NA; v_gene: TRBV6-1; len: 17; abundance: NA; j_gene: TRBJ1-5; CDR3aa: CASSEFRGAFSNQPQHF; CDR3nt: TGTGCCAGCAGTGAATTTAGGGGAGCATTTAGCAATCAGCCCCAGCATTTT
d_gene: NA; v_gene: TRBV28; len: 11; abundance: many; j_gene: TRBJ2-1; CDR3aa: CASTVSYEQFF; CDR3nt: TGTGCCAGCACCGTATCATATGAGCAGTTCTTC
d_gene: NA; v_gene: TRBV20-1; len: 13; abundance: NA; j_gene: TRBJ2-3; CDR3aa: CSASKGLPDTQYF; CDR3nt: TGCAGTGCTTCCAAGGGGCTCCCAGATACGCAGTATTTT
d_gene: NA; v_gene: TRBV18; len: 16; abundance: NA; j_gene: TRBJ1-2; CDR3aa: CASSPREAAGAHGYTF; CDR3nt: TGTGCCAGCTCACCTCGAGAAGCTGCGGGGGCGCACGGCTACACCTTC
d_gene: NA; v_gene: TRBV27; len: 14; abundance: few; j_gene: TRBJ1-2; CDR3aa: CASSFGLGPWGYTF; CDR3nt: TGTGCCAGCAGTTTTGGGTTAGGACCGTGGGGCTACACCTTC
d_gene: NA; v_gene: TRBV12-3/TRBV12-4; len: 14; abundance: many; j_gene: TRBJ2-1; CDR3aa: CASSLARKGGEQFF; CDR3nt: TGTGCCAGCAGTTTAGCGCGGAAGGGCGGTGAGCAGTTCTTC
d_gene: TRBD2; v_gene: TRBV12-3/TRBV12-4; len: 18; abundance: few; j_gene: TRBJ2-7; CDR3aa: CASSTGPLTSGSQYEQYF; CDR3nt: TGTGCCAGCAGCACCGGCCCTCTAACTAGCGGGTCTCAATACGAGCAGTACTTC
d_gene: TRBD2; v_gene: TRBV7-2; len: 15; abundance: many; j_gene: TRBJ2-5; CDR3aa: CASSFLAGKQETQYF; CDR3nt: TGTGCCAGCAGCTTTCTAGCGGGCAAACAAGAGACCCAGTACTTC
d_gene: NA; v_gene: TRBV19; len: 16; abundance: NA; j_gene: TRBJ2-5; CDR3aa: CASSIDPVGLEETQYF; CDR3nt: TGTGCCAGTAGTATAGACCCCGTCGGTCTTGAAGAGACCCAGTACTTC
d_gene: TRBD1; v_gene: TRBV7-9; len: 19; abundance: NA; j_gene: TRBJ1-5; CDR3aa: CASSLVLPLGDSSNQPQHF; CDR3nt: TGTGCCAGCAGCTTAGTTCTCCCCTTAGGGGACAGTAGCAATCAGCCCCAGCATTTT
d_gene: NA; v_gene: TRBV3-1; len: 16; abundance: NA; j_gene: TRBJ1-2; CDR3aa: CASSQEIGAPFYGYTF; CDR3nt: TGTGCCAGCAGCCAAGAGATTGGGGCGCCTTTCTATGGCTACACCTTC
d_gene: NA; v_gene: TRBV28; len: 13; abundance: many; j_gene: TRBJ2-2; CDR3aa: CASSLVDTGELFF; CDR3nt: TGTGCCAGCAGCTTAGTAGACACCGGGGAGCTGTTTTTT
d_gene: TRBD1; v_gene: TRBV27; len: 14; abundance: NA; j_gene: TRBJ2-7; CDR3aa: CASRQPGQVYEQYF; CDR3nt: TGTGCCAGCAGGCAACCGGGACAGGTTTACGAGCAGTACTTC
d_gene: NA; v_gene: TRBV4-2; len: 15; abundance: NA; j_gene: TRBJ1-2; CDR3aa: CASSQDLSAGYGYTF; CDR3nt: TGTGCCAGCAGCCAAGATTTATCGGCGGGATATGGCTACACCTTC